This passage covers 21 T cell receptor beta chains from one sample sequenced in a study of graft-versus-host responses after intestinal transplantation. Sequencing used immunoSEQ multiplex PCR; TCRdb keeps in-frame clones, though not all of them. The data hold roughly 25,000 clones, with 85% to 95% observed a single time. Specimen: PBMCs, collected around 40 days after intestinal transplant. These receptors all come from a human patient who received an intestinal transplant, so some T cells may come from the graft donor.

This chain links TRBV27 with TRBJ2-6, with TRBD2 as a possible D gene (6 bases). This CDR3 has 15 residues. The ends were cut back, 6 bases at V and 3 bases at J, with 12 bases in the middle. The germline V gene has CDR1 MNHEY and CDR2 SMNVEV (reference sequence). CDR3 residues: CASSLREDGANVLTF. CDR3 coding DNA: TGTGCCAGCAGCCTCAGGGAGGATGGGGCCAACGTCCTGACTTTC.

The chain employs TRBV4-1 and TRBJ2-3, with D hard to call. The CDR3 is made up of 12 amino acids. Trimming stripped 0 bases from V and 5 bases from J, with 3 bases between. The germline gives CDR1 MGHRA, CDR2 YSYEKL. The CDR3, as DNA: TGCGCCAGCAGCCAAGATCAAGATACGCAGTATTTT. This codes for CASSQDQDTQYF.

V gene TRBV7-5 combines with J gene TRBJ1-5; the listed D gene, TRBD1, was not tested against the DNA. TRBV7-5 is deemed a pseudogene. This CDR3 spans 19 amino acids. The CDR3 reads CARSLVGGQGVYSNQPQHF. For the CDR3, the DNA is TGTGCCAGAAGCTTGGTAGGGGGACAGGGGGTTTATAGCAATCAGCCCCAGCATTTT.

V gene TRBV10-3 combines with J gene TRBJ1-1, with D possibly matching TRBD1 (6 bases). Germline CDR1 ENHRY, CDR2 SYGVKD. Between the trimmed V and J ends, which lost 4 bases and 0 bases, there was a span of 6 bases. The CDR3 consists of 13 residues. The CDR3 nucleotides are TGTGCCATCAGTGGGACAGTGAACACTGAAGCTTTCTTT. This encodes CAISGTVNTEAFF.

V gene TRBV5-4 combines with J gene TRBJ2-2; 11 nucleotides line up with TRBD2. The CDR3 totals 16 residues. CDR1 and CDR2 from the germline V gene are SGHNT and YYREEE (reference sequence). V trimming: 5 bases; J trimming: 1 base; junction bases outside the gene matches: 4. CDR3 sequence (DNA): TGTGCCAGCAGGAAGGGGACTAGCGGGAACACCGGGGAGCTGTTTTTT. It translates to CASRKGTSGNTGELFF.

In DNA form, the CDR3 reads TGTGCCAGCTCCCCGGAACAGAGGTGGGAAGAGACCCAGTACTTC. Protein sequence: CASSPEQRWEETQYF. The chain employs TRBV18 and TRBJ2-5; D is unclear. Per germline, CDR1 KGHSH and CDR2 LQKENI. This CDR3 is 15 amino acids long. V lost 6 bases and J lost 3, with 17 bases in between.

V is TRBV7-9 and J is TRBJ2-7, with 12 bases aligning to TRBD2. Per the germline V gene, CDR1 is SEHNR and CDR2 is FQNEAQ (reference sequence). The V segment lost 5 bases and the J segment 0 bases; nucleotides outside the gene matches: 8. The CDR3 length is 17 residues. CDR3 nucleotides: TGTGCCAGCAGCCCACGGGCTAGCGGGAGGGGCTCCTACGAGCAGTACTTC. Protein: CASSPRASGRGSYEQYF.

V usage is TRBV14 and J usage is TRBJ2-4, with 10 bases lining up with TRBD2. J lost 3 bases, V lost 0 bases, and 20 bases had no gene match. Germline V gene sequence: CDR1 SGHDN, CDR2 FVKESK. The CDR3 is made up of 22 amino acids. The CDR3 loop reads CASSQDKGLAGEVGYVKNIQYF. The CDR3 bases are TGTGCCAGCAGCCAAGATAAGGGGCTAGCGGGAGAGGTAGGTTATGTCAAAAACATTCAGTACTTC.

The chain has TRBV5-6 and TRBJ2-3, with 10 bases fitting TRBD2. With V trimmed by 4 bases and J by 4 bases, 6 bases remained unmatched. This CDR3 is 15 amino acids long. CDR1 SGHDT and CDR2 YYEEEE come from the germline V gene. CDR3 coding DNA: TGTGCCAGCAGCCCGGGACTAGCGTGGGCAGATACGCAGTATTTT. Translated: CASSPGLAWADTQYF.

CDR3 sequence reads: CASSYSSLGELFF. The CDR3, as DNA: TGTGCCAGCAGTTACTCGAGCCTCGGGGAGCTGTTTTTT. J is TRBJ2-2 and V is TRBV6-6; no clear D. The CDR3 runs 13 residues. Germline-derived CDR1 and CDR2 are MNHNY and SVGAGI (reference sequence). Trimming removed 0 bases at V and 7 bases at J, with 6 bases between.

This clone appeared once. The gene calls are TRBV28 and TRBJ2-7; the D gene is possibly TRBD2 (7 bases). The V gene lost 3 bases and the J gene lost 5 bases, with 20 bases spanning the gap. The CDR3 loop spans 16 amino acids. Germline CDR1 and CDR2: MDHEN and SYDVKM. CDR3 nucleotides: TGTGCCAGCAGTTTCCCCGGGGGCGCGGGAGATCACGAGCAGTACTTC. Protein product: CASSFPGGAGDHEQYF.

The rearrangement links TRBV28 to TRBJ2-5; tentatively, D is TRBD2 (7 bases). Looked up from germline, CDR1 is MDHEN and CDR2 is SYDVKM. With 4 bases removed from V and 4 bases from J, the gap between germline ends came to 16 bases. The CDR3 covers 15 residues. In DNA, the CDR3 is TGTGCCAGCAGTTCCCCGAGGGGGGGTGGAGAGACCCAGTACTTC. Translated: CASSSPRGGGETQYF.

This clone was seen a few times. The CDR3 here is CASSLAGRPNYGYTF. The CDR3 DNA sequence: TGTGCCAGCAGCTTGGCAGGCAGGCCTAACTATGGCTACACCTTC. V and J are TRBV5-6 and TRBJ1-2; no clear D gene. Germline CDR1 and CDR2: SGHDT and YYEEEE. The CDR3 extends over 15 amino acids. V dropped 0 bases and J dropped 0 bases, with 9 bases sitting between them.

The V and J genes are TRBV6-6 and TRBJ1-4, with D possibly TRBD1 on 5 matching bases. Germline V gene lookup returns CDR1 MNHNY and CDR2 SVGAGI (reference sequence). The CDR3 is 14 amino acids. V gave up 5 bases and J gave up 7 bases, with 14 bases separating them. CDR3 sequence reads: CASSNGGESEKLFF. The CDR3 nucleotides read TGTGCCAGCAGTAACGGGGGGGAATCTGAAAAACTGTTTTTT.

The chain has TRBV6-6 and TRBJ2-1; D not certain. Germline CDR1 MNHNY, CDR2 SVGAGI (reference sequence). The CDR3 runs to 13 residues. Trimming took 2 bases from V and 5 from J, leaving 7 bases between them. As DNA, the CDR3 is TGTGCCAGCAGTTACGGCGGAGACAATGAGCAGTTCTTC. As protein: CASSYGGDNEQFF.

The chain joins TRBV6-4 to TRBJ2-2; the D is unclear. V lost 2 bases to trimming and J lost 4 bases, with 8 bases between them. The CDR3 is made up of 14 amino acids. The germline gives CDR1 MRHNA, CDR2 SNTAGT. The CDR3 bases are TGTGCCAGCAGTGACAATCCTGGCACCGGGGAGCTGTTTTTT. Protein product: CASSDNPGTGELFF.

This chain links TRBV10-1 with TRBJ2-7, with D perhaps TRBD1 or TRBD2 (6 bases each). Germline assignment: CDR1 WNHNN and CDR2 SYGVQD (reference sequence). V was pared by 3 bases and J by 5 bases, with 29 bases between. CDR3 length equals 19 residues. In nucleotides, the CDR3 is TGCGCCAGCAGTGATCCCCGCGGGGCAGGGGTTGAATTAGGGAACGAGCAGTACTTC. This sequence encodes CASSDPRGAGVELGNEQYF.

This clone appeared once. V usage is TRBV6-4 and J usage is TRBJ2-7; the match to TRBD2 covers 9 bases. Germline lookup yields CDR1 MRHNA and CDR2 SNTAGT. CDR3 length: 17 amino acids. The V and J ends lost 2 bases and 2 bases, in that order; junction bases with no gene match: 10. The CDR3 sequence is CASSDPERASGTYEQYF. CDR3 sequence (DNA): TGTGCCAGCAGTGACCCTGAAAGGGCTAGCGGGACCTACGAGCAGTACTTC.

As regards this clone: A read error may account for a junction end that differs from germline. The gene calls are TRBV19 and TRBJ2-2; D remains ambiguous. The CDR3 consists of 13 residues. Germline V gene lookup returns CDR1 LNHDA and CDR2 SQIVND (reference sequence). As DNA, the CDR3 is TGTGCCAGTAGTTTAGAAGGTCCCGGGGAGCTGTTTTTT. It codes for CASSLEGPGELFF.

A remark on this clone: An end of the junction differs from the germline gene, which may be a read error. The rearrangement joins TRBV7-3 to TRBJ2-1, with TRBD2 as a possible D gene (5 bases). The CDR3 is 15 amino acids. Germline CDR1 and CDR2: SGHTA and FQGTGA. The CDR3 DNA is TGTGCCAGCAGCCTAACTCGACGGGGATACAATGAGCAGTTCTTC. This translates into CASSLTRRGYNEQFF.

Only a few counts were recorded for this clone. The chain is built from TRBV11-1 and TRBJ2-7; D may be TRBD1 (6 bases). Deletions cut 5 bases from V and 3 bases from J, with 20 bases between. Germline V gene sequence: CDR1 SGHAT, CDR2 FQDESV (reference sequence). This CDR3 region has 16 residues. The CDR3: CASSVNRDSFLYEQYF. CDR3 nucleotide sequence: TGTGCCAGCAGCGTGAACAGGGATTCATTCCTCTACGAGCAGTACTTC. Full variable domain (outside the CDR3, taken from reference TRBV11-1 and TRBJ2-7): EAEVAQSPRYKITEKSQAVAFWCDPISGHATLYWYRQILGQGPELLVQFQDESVVDDSQLPKDRFSAERLKGVDSTLKIQPAELGDSAMYLCASSVNRDSFLYEQYFGPGTRLTVT.